These T cell receptor beta chains were read from a single sample in a study of cytomegalovirus exposure and HLA in healthy donors. Profiling relied on immunoSEQ multiplex PCR, and the TCRdb table lists in-frame clones only, not all of them. The profile shows 110,000 to 150,000 clones, roughly 79% of them singletons. Material for sequencing was PBMCs. The receptors derive from a woman aged 35 to 49 in good health and CMV-seronegative. Both conserved end residues are part of each CDR3.

cdr3_aa	v_call	j_call
CASSLRTGTMTDTQYF	TRBV9	TRBJ2-3
CASSQKTGTLNTEAFF	TRBV4-3	TRBJ1-1
CASSIAGTAVYEQYF	TRBV9	TRBJ2-7
CASRDRGGYEQYF	TRBV19	TRBJ2-7
CASSFWGDYEQYF	TRBV28	TRBJ2-7
CASRIYTGTGVYEQYF	TRBV5-1	TRBJ2-7
CASSFPSSSDEQYF	TRBV7-9	TRBJ2-7
CASSERKGARTEAFF	TRBV25-1	TRBJ1-1
CASSLPHLAGGGTEAFF	TRBV28	TRBJ1-1
CASCDSSTNEKLFF	TRBV28	TRBJ1-4
CASSLSYEQYF	TRBV7-9	TRBJ2-7
CASSSGSYGYTF	TRBV6-5	TRBJ1-2